This entry features one TCR beta chain sequence. Its target is unknown. Nominal health characterized the donors when sampled, though unrecorded immune exposures were likely. The sample comes from a study of cytomegalovirus exposure and HLA in healthy donors. V lost 3 bases, J lost 9 bases, and 10 bases lay in between. Looked up from germline, CDR1 is SGDLS and CDR2 is YYNGEE. The CDR3 has 12 residues. Study-wide results and limits: Upon later analysis, HLA-associated TCR beta chains proved more clonally expanded than other, equally common chains. After further analysis at a later stage, 16,951 TCR beta sequences were associated with HLA alleles at 0.05 false discovery rate. A few V segments could not be told apart, such as TRBV6-2 and TRBV6-3, and were left out.

The PCR had 60 Vbeta and 13 Jbeta primers. The method was immunoSEQ multiplex PCR; TCRdb's version includes in-frame clones alone and lacks a portion of them. The repertoire holds 200,000 or so clones, with approximately 84% as singletons. Sequencing was done on a sample of PBMCs. This TCR derives from a girl less than two years old in good health and CMV-seronegative. This chain connects TRBV9 to TRBJ2-1; TRBD2 is a possible D gene (5 bases). The CDR3 DNA reads TGTGCCAGCAGCGAAGCGGCTCCTGAGCAGTTCTTC. Translation: CASSEAAPEQFF.